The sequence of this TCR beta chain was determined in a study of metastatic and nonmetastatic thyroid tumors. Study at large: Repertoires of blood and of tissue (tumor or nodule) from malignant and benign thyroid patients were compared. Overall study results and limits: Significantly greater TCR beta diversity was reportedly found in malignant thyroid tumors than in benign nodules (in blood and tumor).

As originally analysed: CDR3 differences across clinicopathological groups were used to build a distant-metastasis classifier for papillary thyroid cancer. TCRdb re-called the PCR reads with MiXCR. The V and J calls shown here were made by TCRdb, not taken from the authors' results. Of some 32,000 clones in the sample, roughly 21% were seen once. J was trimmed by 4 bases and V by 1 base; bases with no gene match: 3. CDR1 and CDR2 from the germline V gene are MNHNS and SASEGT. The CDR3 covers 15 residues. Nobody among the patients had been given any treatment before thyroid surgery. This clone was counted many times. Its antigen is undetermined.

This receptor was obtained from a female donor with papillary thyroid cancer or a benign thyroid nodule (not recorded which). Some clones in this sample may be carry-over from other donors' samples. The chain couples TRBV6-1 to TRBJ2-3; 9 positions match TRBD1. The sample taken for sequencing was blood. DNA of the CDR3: TGTGCCAGCAGTGAAGGCACAGGGGGCGCAGATACGCAGTATTTT. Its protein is CASSEGTGGADTQYF.